These 20 T cell receptor beta chains came from one sample sequenced in a study of identifying expanded T cells in peripheral blood. Method: immunoSEQ multiplex PCR; TCRdb's copy keeps in-frame clones and lacks some. The repertoire holds around 76,000 clones, with 90% as singletons. The source material was blood. The receptors come from a person aged 18 to 75 in good health.

V gene TRBV4-2 combines with J gene TRBJ1-4; TRBD1 might be the D (5 bases). Trimming cost V 0 bases and J 8 bases, with 19 bases left between them. Germline assignment: CDR1 LGHNA and CDR2 YNFKEQ. The CDR3 covers 17 residues. The CDR3 nucleotides read TGTGCCAGCAGCCAAGATAGGGAAGAAGGGGCGAGGGAAAAACTGTTTTTT. Its protein product is CASSQDREEGAREKLFF.

The chain links TRBV9 to TRBJ2-2, with D hard to call. Germline V CDR1 and CDR2: SGDLS, YYNGEE. V dropped 4 bases and J dropped 4 bases, with 5 bases sitting between them. The CDR3 consists of 12 residues. This CDR3 reads CASSTTTGELFF. CDR3 DNA: TGTGCCAGCAGCACCACCACCGGGGAGCTGTTTTTT.

V usage is TRBV6-6 and J usage is TRBJ1-2; D remains ambiguous. The germline V gene encodes CDR1 MNHNY and CDR2 SVGAGI (reference sequence). CDR3 size: 15 residues. Trimming stripped 0 bases from V and 3 bases from J, with 11 bases between. CDR3 DNA: TGTGCCAGCAGTTACTCGGACCCCCTAGACTATGGCTACACCTTC. It encodes CASSYSDPLDYGYTF.

V usage is TRBV5-4 and J usage is TRBJ2-1, with D perhaps matching TRBD1 (5 bases). The CDR3 runs to 16 residues. V lost 4 bases and J lost 0, with 14 bases in between. The germline V gene has CDR1 SGHNT and CDR2 YYREEE (reference sequence). The CDR3 DNA is TGTGCCAGCAGCAACGGACACCTGAGCTCCTACAATGAGCAGTTCTTC. Translating it yields CASSNGHLSSYNEQFF.

The CDR3 protein is CAWRSRDRFNSPLHF. CDR3 DNA: TGTGCCTGGAGAAGCCGGGACCGCTTCAATTCACCCCTCCACTTT. V is TRBV30 and J is TRBJ1-6; D perhaps matches TRBD1 (5 bases). CDR1 and CDR2 (germline): GTSNPN, SVGIG (reference sequence). There are 15 residues in the CDR3. Deletions cut 3 bases from V and 7 bases from J, with 16 bases between.

This chain joins TRBV28 and TRBJ2-7; 7 bases agree with TRBD2. The CDR3 contains 14 residues. V shed 6 bases and J 1 base; nucleotides not matched to a gene: 6. Germline V gene sequence: CDR1 MDHEN, CDR2 SYDVKM. CDR3 loop: CASRLAVPSYEQYF. The CDR3 region has the DNA TGTGCCAGCAGGCTAGCGGTACCTTCCTACGAGCAGTACTTC.

V is TRBV6-6 and J is TRBJ1-1; no clear D gene. This CDR3 is built from 13 residues. V dropped 6 bases and J dropped 8 bases, with 16 bases sitting between them. In germline, CDR1 is MNHNY, CDR2 SVGAGI (reference sequence). CDR3 DNA: TGTGCCAGCAGCCTATCCAATTCGCCAGAAGCTTTCTTT. This codes for CASSLSNSPEAFF.

This rearrangement joins TRBV7-9 to TRBJ1-4, with D unclear. V lost 5 bases and J lost 4, with 8 bases in between. Germline lookup yields CDR1 SEHNR and CDR2 FQNEAQ (reference sequence). The CDR3 sequence is 13 residues long. The CDR3 region is CASSPTINEKLFF. The DNA of the CDR3 is TGTGCCAGCAGCCCGACAATTAATGAAAAACTGTTTTTT.

The rearrangement links TRBV30 to TRBJ1-4; 8 bases are a match to TRBD1. V lost 3 bases to trimming and J lost 0 bases; unmatched junction nucleotides: 3. The CDR3 totals 15 residues. Per the germline V gene, CDR1 is GTSNPN and CDR2 is SVGIG (reference sequence). The CDR3 DNA follows: TGTGCCTGGAGCGTACAGGGGGCAACTAATGAAAAACTGTTTTTT. Its translation is CAWSVQGATNEKLFF.

Here the CDR3 DNA reads TGTGCCAGCAGTTACTCGACGTTCGACAGCCGCACTGAAGCTTTCTTT. Protein: CASSYSTFDSRTEAFF. This rearrangement joins TRBV6-6 to TRBJ1-1; D possibly corresponds to TRBD1 (5 bases). V was clipped by 0 bases and J by 4 bases, with 15 bases between them. The CDR3 consists of 16 residues. Germline CDR1 MNHNY, CDR2 SVGAGI (reference sequence).

CDR3 coding DNA: TGTGCCAGTAAACAGGGCGGGTGGGATACGCAGTATTTT. Translation gives CASKQGGWDTQYF. The chain combines TRBV19 with TRBJ2-3, with D possibly being TRBD1 (6 bases). This CDR3 has 13 amino acids. Germline assignment: CDR1 LNHDA and CDR2 SQIVND (reference sequence). The ends were cut back, 7 bases at V and 6 bases at J, with 14 bases in the middle.

This clone occurred once. The chain recombines TRBV25-1 with TRBJ1-1; TRBD1 is a possible D gene (5 bases). V lost 5 bases to trimming and J lost 5 bases, with 18 bases between them. Per the germline V gene, CDR1 is MGHDK and CDR2 is SYGVNS. This CDR3 is built from 15 residues. The CDR3 is CASSPTQGVGTEAFF. The CDR3 region has the DNA TGTGCCAGCAGTCCAACTCAAGGGGTCGGGACTGAAGCTTTCTTT.

The gene calls are TRBV30 and TRBJ2-7; TRBD1 agrees at 9 bases. With V trimmed by 1 base and J by 0 bases, 13 bases remained unmatched. Germline-derived CDR1 and CDR2 are GTSNPN and SVGIG (reference sequence). The CDR3 has 18 amino acids. This CDR3 reads CAWSAWTGDRHSSYEQYF. The CDR3 region has the DNA TGTGCCTGGAGTGCATGGACAGGGGATCGGCACAGCTCCTACGAGCAGTACTTC.

The V call is TRBV19, the J call TRBJ1-2, with a tentative D call TRBD1 (6 bases). Per germline, CDR1 LNHDA and CDR2 SQIVND (reference sequence). This CDR3 has 13 residues. Trimming removed 5 bases from V and 4 bases from J, with 11 bases in between. The CDR3 DNA is TGTGCCAGTAGTCGGGGGCTTTCCTATGGCTACACCTTC. This gives the protein CASSRGLSYGYTF.

This chain connects TRBV6-6 to TRBJ1-4; no clear D gene. The CDR3 is made up of 14 amino acids. Germline values: CDR1 MNHNY, CDR2 SVGAGI (reference sequence). V was pared by 0 bases and J by 8 bases, with 10 bases between. CDR3 region: CASSYSSAKEKLFF. The CDR3 nucleotides read TGTGCCAGCAGTTACTCGTCGGCAAAGGAAAAACTGTTTTTT.

The rearrangement links TRBV5-6 to TRBJ1-5, with D possibly being TRBD1 (6 bases). Germline V lookup: CDR1 SGHDT, CDR2 YYEEEE. This CDR3 is built from 12 residues. Trimming pared 4 bases from V and 6 bases from J, leaving 8 bases between. CDR3 loop: CASSKGGQPQHF. Here the CDR3 DNA reads TGTGCCAGCAGCAAGGGGGGTCAGCCCCAGCATTTT.

The chain has TRBV25-1 and TRBJ2-3; D gene uncertain. The V gene lost 2 bases and the J gene lost 1 base, with 4 bases spanning the gap. CDR3 length equals 13 residues. CDR1 and CDR2 (germline): MGHDK, SYGVNS. CDR3 residues: CASSERGTDTQYF. The CDR3 DNA reads TGTGCCAGCAGTGAAAGGGGCACAGATACGCAGTATTTT. The whole variable domain, filled in from reference TRBV25-1 and TRBJ2-3, reads EADIYQTPRYLVIGTGKKITLECSQTMGHDKMYWYQQDPGMELHLIHYSYGVNSTEKGDLSSESTVSRIRTEHFPLTLESARPSHTSQYLCASSERGTDTQYFGPGTRLTVL.

The genes are TRBV2 and TRBJ2-2; D gene uncertain. The CDR3 loop spans 13 amino acids. V lost 6 bases and J 2 bases, leaving 7 bases between the germline ends. Germline assignment: CDR1 SNHLY and CDR2 FYNNEI. CDR3 coding DNA: TGTGCCAGCAGCAGCCCCAACACCGGGGAGCTGTTTTTT. This gives the protein CASSSPNTGELFF.

This chain connects TRBV9 to TRBJ1-3; D is possibly TRBD1 (6 bases). Germline-derived CDR1 and CDR2 are SGDLS and YYNGEE. The length of the CDR3 is 15 residues. The V and J ends lost 4 bases and 0 bases respectively, with 11 bases between them. The CDR3 coding sequence is TGTGCCAGCAGCTATACAGGGCACTCTGGAAACACCATATATTTT. This translates into CASSYTGHSGNTIYF.

The chain combines TRBV5-8 with TRBJ2-3; a possible D gene is TRBD2 (7 bases). CDR1 is SGHTS and CDR2 is YDEGEE in the germline V gene. This CDR3 has 16 residues. V lost 2 bases to trimming and J lost 2 bases, with 15 bases between them. The CDR3 DNA is TGTGCCAGCAGCTTAGGGGGGACTACCAACACAGATACGCAGTATTTT. Translation: CASSLGGTTNTDTQYF.